These 5 T cell receptor beta chains were all obtained from the same sample, sequenced in a study of T cell changes during pregnancy in multiple sclerosis. The data were produced by immunoSEQ multiplex PCR, yet TCRdb's version contains in-frame clones alone and is incomplete. The profile shows tens of thousands of clones, 85% to 95% of them singletons. Sequences were derived from peripheral blood, sampled in the second trimester of pregnancy. The receptors derive from a female donor with multiple sclerosis, enrolled in a pregnancy study.

Here the CDR3 reads CASSPTGGGTTYNEQFF. The DNA for the CDR3 is TGTGCCAGCAGTCCCACGGGGGGCGGGACCACCTACAATGAGCAGTTCTTC. V usage is TRBV27 and J usage is TRBJ2-1, with a possible D match to TRBD2 (7 bases). V was pared by 5 bases and J by 2 bases, with 19 bases between. This CDR3 has 17 residues. Germline CDR1 and CDR2: MNHEY and SMNVEV (reference sequence).

With respect to this clone: Relative to the germline gene, one junction end is altered; a read error may explain this. The chain joins TRBV7-7 to TRBJ2-1; 10 bases agree with TRBD2. CDR3 size: 15 residues. The germline CDR1 and CDR2 sequences are SSHAT and FNYEAQ (reference sequence). The CDR3 is CASSSTSGMGNEQFF. Here the CDR3 DNA reads TGTGCTAGCAGCTCAACTAGCGGGATGGGGAATGAGCAGTTCTTC.

This clone was counted a few times. This chain uses TRBV4-2 with TRBJ2-1; 13 bases agree with TRBD2. This CDR3 spans 16 amino acids. The V gene end was trimmed by 0 bases and the J gene end by 8 bases; junction bases not matched to a gene: 4. Germline V lookup: CDR1 LGHNA, CDR2 YNFKEQ. CDR3 residues: CASSQEGTSGADEQFF. Written as DNA, the CDR3 is TGTGCCAGCAGCCAAGAGGGGACTAGCGGGGCGGATGAGCAGTTCTTC.

V and J are TRBV30 and TRBJ2-7; possible D gene TRBD1, 6 bases. Germline CDR1 and CDR2: GTSNPN and SVGIG (reference sequence). The CDR3 runs to 15 residues. Trimming took off 5 bases at V and 0 bases at J, with 17 bases between the two ends. The CDR3, as DNA: TGTGCCTGGGGATGGGGGCAGGGAAGCTCCTACGAGCAGTACTTC. Amino acid sequence: CAWGWGQGSSYEQYF.

The J gene is TRBJ2-2, the V gene TRBV6-1; 10 bases fit TRBD2. CDR3 length equals 15 residues. V lost 4 bases to trimming and J lost 4 bases; unmatched junction nucleotides: 3. Germline V gives CDR1 MNHNS, CDR2 SASEGT. CDR3 nucleotide sequence: TGTGCCAGCAGTGGTCGGACTAGCGGCACCGGGGAGCTGTTTTTT. This codes for CASSGRTSGTGELFF.